These T cell receptor beta chains were read from a single sample in a study of blood T cell repertoires in COVID-19. The protocol was immunoSEQ multiplex PCR, while the TCRdb copy is restricted to in-frame clones and leaves out a portion. The table includes 250,000 to 300,000 clones, 65% to 90% detected once. The specimen was peripheral blood. The receptor set was obtained from an older woman with COVID-19, enrolled during active disease. CDR3s include the opening cysteine and the closing phenylalanine or tryptophan. Each record gives: V gene, clone size, CDR3 protein. Clone size, where shown, is once, few, many, or a class for clones that have expanded.

V gene: TRBV3-1/TRBV3-2
clone size: -
CDR3 protein: CASSQDPGSNQPQHF

V gene: TRBV10-3
clone size: -
CDR3 protein: CATSYRLSYEQYF

V gene: TRBV5-4
clone size: -
CDR3 protein: CASSSTSTDTQYF

V gene: TRBV7-2
clone size: -
CDR3 protein: CASSLASQGRGYTF

V gene: TRBV20-1
clone size: once
CDR3 protein: CSARDLGQIYF

V gene: TRBV6-5
clone size: -
CDR3 protein: CASRHRGLKETQYF

V gene: TRBV30
clone size: -
CDR3 protein: CAWTPHQDIQYF

V gene: TRBV30
clone size: -
CDR3 protein: CAWSRLSDNYNSPLHF

V gene: TRBV7-9
clone size: -
CDR3 protein: CASSLRQGAHYGYTF

V gene: TRBV20-1
clone size: -
CDR3 protein: CSAGGPNEQYF

V gene: TRBV12-5
clone size: once
CDR3 protein: CASGLVPSPRVTNTEAFF

V gene: TRBV30
clone size: -
CDR3 protein: CAWSRRSSGANVLTF

V gene: TRBV6-6
clone size: -
CDR3 protein: CASKRPGWPREETQYF

V gene: TRBV27
clone size: -
CDR3 protein: CASSLSASGVYTQYF

V gene: TRBV7-9
clone size: -
CDR3 protein: CASSLVLAGNNEQFF

V gene: TRBV5-8
clone size: few
CDR3 protein: CASRKGLAVSYEQYF

V gene: TRBV19
clone size: -
CDR3 protein: CASSRDRGPYGYTF

V gene: TRBV27
clone size: -
CDR3 protein: CASSLTSGGMNTDTQYF

V gene: TRBV19
clone size: -
CDR3 protein: CASSMVVADTQYF

V gene: TRBV30
clone size: once
CDR3 protein: CAWSVQGHEQFF

V gene: TRBV19
clone size: once
CDR3 protein: CASTQTGVHQPQHF

V gene: TRBV5-8
clone size: many
CDR3 protein: CASSLGQRVDTEAFF

V gene: TRBV18
clone size: -
CDR3 protein: CASSPTGSGNTIYF

V gene: TRBV28
clone size: -
CDR3 protein: CASTPPGKSYNEQFF

V gene: TRBV6-6
clone size: once
CDR3 protein: CASSIMTGPQHF

V gene: TRBV24-1
clone size: -
CDR3 protein: CATSRDTNQPQHF

V gene: TRBV27
clone size: -
CDR3 protein: CASSLTRSAYNSPLHF

V gene: TRBV11-2
clone size: -
CDR3 protein: CASSLGWREYVTDTQYF

V gene: TRBV3-1/TRBV3-2
clone size: -
CDR3 protein: CASSQGVRGPSTDTQYF

V gene: TRBV5-1
clone size: -
CDR3 protein: CASSIGGPHGANVLTF

V gene: TRBV10-2
clone size: -
CDR3 protein: CASSGTSGWVNEQFF

V gene: TRBV24-1
clone size: once
CDR3 protein: CATQRSNHYGYTF

V gene: TRBV11-3
clone size: -
CDR3 protein: CASSLGAAGEQFF

V gene: TRBV7-9
clone size: -
CDR3 protein: CASSLARASNQPQHF

V gene: TRBV10-2
clone size: -
CDR3 protein: CASSEGGELPWGTGELFF

V gene: TRBV6-4
clone size: -
CDR3 protein: CASSDTSGTGGGKNTEAFF

V gene: TRBV10-1
clone size: -
CDR3 protein: CASSDPTGGPNEQFF

V gene: TRBV10-1
clone size: few
CDR3 protein: CASAPTGSRNEQFF

V gene: TRBV5-4
clone size: -
CDR3 protein: CASSPDRLGNEKLFF

V gene: TRBV5-1
clone size: -
CDR3 protein: CASSGGETLLFGNTIYF

V gene: TRBV6-5
clone size: -
CDR3 protein: CASSYGRGLRTEAFF

V gene: TRBV29-1
clone size: -
CDR3 protein: CSVHLGGTEAFF

V gene: TRBV9
clone size: -
CDR3 protein: CASSVRDRAYNEQFF

V gene: TRBV11-2
clone size: once
CDR3 protein: CASSFSEEETQYF

V gene: TRBV10-3
clone size: -
CDR3 protein: CAIRKQGYGGDEQFF

V gene: TRBV2
clone size: -
CDR3 protein: CASSLPWTGSATEAFF

V gene: TRBV5-4
clone size: -
CDR3 protein: CASSLVGGPNIQYF

V gene: TRBV4-3
clone size: few
CDR3 protein: CASSQAGDRTEAFF

V gene: TRBV29-1
clone size: -
CDR3 protein: CSARQGSADTQYF